This T cell receptor (beta chain) was identified in a study of T cells in Graves' hyperthyroidism and ophthalmopathy. RNA transcripts provided the source from which TCR beta CDR3 regions were amplified. Researchers ran a first-round RT-PCR on the TCR CDR3 using the HTBI primer set. From the multiplex PCR reads, TCRdb called clonotypes with MiXCR, one entry per CDR3 protein. The data contain approximately 640,000 distinct CDR3 sequences, around 15% of them singletons. The authors deemed Graves' hyperthyroidism stable absent ophthalmopathy progression within 18 months. Criteria for exclusion of patients were uncontrolled infection, other autoimmune disease, pregnancy or lactation. Study-level findings and limits: The model predicted ophthalmopathy a median around six months before onset.

The germline gives CDR1 SGHRS, CDR2 YFSETQ. This CDR3 contains 14 residues. V shed 5 bases and J shed 5 bases, with 13 bases lying between them. A few counts support this clonotype. Its matching antigen is unknown. Source material: blood. This receptor was taken from a woman in her twenties or thirties with Graves' hyperthyroidism. The chain joins TRBV5-1 to TRBJ2-2; a possible D gene is TRBD2 (5 bases). The CDR3 is CASRFRTGTGELFF. DNA for the CDR3: TGCGCCAGCAGATTCAGGACGGGAACCGGGGAGCTGTTTTTT.